The 2 T cell receptor beta chains below all came from one sample that was sequenced in a study of T-cell memory formation after mild COVID-19. TCRdb reanalysed the 5' RACE reads using MiXCR and keeps one entry per CDR3 protein. Of approximately 88,000 distinct CDR3 sequences in the sample, around 25% were seen once. Specimen: PBMCs or a T cell subset sorted from them (not recorded which). The receptor set was obtained from a man between 18 and 35 years old who had mild COVID-19 (a few samples of this study predate the infection). Cell type and time point are not known.

This clonotype was recorded a few times. The genes are TRBV4-1 and TRBJ2-3; the match to TRBD2 covers 7 bases. Germline CDR1 is MGHRA and CDR2 is YSYEKL. Losses at the gene ends were 0 bases for V and 2 bases for J; bases not matched to a gene: 8. The CDR3 runs 17 residues. CDR3 DNA sequence: TGCGCCAGCAGCCAAGACCTGACTAGCCGTACCACAGATACGCAGTATTTT. Translation: CASSQDLTSRTTDTQYF.

The chain combines TRBV11-2 with TRBJ1-1; 8 bases fit TRBD1. This CDR3 has 17 residues. The junction had 12 bases not matched to a gene; V was cut back by 3 bases and J by 3 bases. Looked up from germline, CDR1 is SGHAT and CDR2 is FQNNGV. In nucleotides, the CDR3 is TGTGCCAGCAGCTTTTCCAGGACAGGGCCTAGGGACACTGAAGCTTTCTTT. This encodes CASSFSRTGPRDTEAFF. Variable domain in full (rest from reference TRBV11-2 and TRBJ1-1): EAGVAQSPRYKIIEKRQSVAFWCNPISGHATLYWYQQILGQGPKLLIQFQNNGVVDDSQLPKDRFSAERLKGVDSTLKIQPAKLEDSAVYLCASSFSRTGPRDTEAFFGQGTRLTVV.